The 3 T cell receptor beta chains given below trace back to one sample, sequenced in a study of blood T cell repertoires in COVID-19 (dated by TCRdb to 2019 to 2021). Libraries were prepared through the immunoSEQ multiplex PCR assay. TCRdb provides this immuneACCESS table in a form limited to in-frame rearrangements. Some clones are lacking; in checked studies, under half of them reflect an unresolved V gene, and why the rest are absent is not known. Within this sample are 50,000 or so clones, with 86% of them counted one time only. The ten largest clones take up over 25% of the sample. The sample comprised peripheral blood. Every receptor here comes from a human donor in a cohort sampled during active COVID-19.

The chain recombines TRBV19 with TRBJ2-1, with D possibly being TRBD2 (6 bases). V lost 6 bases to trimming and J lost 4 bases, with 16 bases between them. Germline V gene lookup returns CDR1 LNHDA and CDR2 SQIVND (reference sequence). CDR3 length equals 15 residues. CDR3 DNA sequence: TGTGCCAGTAGCTCACTAGTAGGGACTTACAATGAGCAGTTCTTC. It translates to CASSSLVGTYNEQFF.

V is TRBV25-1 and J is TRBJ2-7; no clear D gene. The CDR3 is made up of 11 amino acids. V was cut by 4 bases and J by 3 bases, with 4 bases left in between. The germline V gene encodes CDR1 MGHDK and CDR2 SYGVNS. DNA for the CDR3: TGTGCCAGCAGTGTTTACTACGAGCAGTACTTC. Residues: CASSVYYEQYF.

The CDR3 is CASSQDWQDASYEQYF. The CDR3 DNA reads as TGCGCCAGCAGCCAAGATTGGCAGGATGCTTCCTACGAGCAGTACTTC. The chain couples TRBV4-1 to TRBJ2-7; D ambiguous. The CDR3 spans 16 residues. Trimming pared 0 bases from V and 1 base from J, leaving 13 bases between. Per germline, CDR1 MGHRA and CDR2 YSYEKL.